This TCR beta chain was obtained from a study of vaccination and CD4 T cells after COVID-19. The sample's time point: late sampling 161 to 241 days after vaccination in a few convalescent patients. The sample's treatment: approximately nine-day PBMC culture with coronavirus spike peptide pools or control peptides (ViraFEST assay). Turning to this clonotype: No antigen is known for it.

This CDR3 has 16 amino acids. V was clipped by 4 bases and J by 7 bases; unmatched bases: 16. Germline-derived CDR1 and CDR2 are SGHNT and YYREEE (reference sequence). The Oncomine TCR Beta short-read assay was what sequenced the DNA obtained from cultured CD4+ T cells. Using its own MiXCR run on the PCR reads, TCRdb lists one record per CDR3 protein. In the table there are around 18,000 distinct CDR3 sequences, about 45% of which are singletons. This receptor was obtained from a human donor who had recovered from COVID-19. The V gene is TRBV5-4, the J gene TRBJ2-5, with 7 bases identical to TRBD1. Source: CD4+ T cells from blood, cultured in vitro, taken about 7 months after SARS-CoV-2 vaccination. CDR3 residues: CASSPGGRWDRGTQYF. DNA for the CDR3: TGTGCCAGCAGCCCAGGGGGTCGGTGGGATCGTGGGACCCAGTACTTC.